This T cell receptor beta chain is from a study of blood T cell repertoires in COVID-19. Repertoires were generated with immunoSEQ multiplex PCR, while TCRdb's copy carries only in-frame clones and drops some. The sample has some 180,000 clones, around four fifths seen once. In this sample, this clone turned up once. V lost 0 bases, J lost 0 bases, and 10 bases lay in between. Germline V gives CDR1 SGHRS, CDR2 YFSETQ. This CDR3 contains 16 residues. Recruited during active infection, patients (from Seattle) were subsequently followed longitudinally. The rearrangement links TRBV5-1 to TRBJ1-5; D remains ambiguous. The sequenced sample was peripheral blood. The TCR sequence derives from a middle-aged woman with COVID-19, enrolled during active disease. DNA for the CDR3: TGCGCCAGCAGCTTGGTACCGGGTATTAGCAATCAGCCCCAGCATTTT. The encoded protein is CASSLVPGISNQPQHF.